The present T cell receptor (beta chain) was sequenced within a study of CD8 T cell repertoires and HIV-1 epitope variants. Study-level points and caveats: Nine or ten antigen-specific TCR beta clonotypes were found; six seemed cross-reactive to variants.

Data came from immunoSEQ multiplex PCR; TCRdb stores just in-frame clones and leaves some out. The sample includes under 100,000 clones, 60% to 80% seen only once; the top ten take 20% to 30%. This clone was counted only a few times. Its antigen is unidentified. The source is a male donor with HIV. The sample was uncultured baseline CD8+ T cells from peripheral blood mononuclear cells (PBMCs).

The CDR3 DNA sequence: TGTGCCAGCCTTTCCTCGGGGCGCCCCCACAATGAGCAGTTCTTC. This encodes CASLSSGRPHNEQFF. The chain is built from TRBV6-6 and TRBJ2-1; D could derive from TRBD1 or TRBD2 (5 bases each). Germline CDR1 is MNHNY and CDR2 is SVGAGI (reference sequence). Trimming pared 8 bases from V and 5 bases from J, leaving 19 bases between. The CDR3 consists of 15 residues.